This record concerns one TCR beta chain sequence. The antigen this receptor binds is unknown. No qualities accompany the bases; no much larger clone lies one base away. The sample comes from a study of PD-L1 blockade in urothelial cancer (TCRdb year 2017). For the study in its entirety: Therapy was started at some point between 2012 and 2014 for all patients, and atezolizumab 1,200 mg was administered intravenously every 3 weeks. About nine tenths of the roughly 29 patients were males with bladder-origin urothelial cancer, and about 65% of the roughly 30 reported a prior smoking history. An ECOG performance status of 0 or 1 was recorded for the patients, and 0 to 3 prior chemotherapy regimens had been received by the patients. Blood samples were analyzed at 3 weeks after treatment start (second dose) and at 6 weeks after treatment start. A median of 141,255 T cells and some 82,000 unique TCRs was obtained from blood samples, and a median clonality of roughly 0.082 was observed. The study, an exploratory multi-omic analysis, examined somatic, immune and clinical correlates of response to PD-L1 blockade with atezolizumab in urothelial cancer. Pretreatment tumor samples, along with matched peripheral blood serially collected before and after atezolizumab treatment, were subjected to TCR sequencing. Progression-free survival longer than 6 months counted as durable clinical benefit, and TCR features were additionally tested against both progression-free and overall survival. Whole exome sequencing and RNA sequencing of pretreatment tumors were performed alongside TCR sequencing in the same patients. Roughly nine patients achieved durable clinical benefit and some 21 did not. Pretreatment blood TCR-seq was available for 27 to 30 patients, at least one posttreatment blood collection was obtained for approximately 24 patients, and tumor TCR-seq was available for approximately 24 patients. Results and caveats for the whole study, not just this receptor: Improved progression-free and overall survival was found to be associated with pretreatment peripheral blood TCR clonality below the median. Small sample size (n ≈ 27) and many exploratory analyses mean the results are intended to be hypothesis-generating. Patients with durable benefit showed greater expansion of tumor-associated TCR clones in peripheral blood 3 weeks after starting treatment (n of about 20, p = 0.022).

Each PCR received spiked-in synthetic TCR analog templates so that absolute template abundance could be estimated from read counts. The immunoSEQ assay used bias-controlled V and J gene primers to amplify TCRbeta CDR3 regions from genomic DNA. Sequencing of rearranged TCRbeta segments was done at approximately 20X coverage. Per the source publication's procedure: Clustering was used to correct sequencing errors, and CDR3s were annotated against IMGT to assign V, D and J genes. Only productive TCRbeta rearrangements were used in downstream analyses, excluding out-of-frame or stop-codon sequences. Clonality was computed as one minus Shannon entropy normalized by the log of the number of unique productive sequences. Clones differing between time points or between blood and tumor were identified using Fisher's exact test with Benjamini-Hochberg correction, with an adjusted p below 0.01 applied as the threshold. In its TCRdb copy, this immuneACCESS table keeps in-frame sequences only and misses some clones. Where compared with another copy, unresolved V genes explain less than half of these, and the others have no known cause. The V and J calls and clone size come from that table; D and trimming were worked out from the DNA. Recorded for this sample are some 45,000 clones; more than 70% of them occurred a single time. About 17% of the sample belongs to the ten largest clones.

This specimen's time point label, interpreted: pretreatment peripheral blood. The cohort included roughly 29 patients with locally advanced or metastatic urothelial carcinoma who were treated at Memorial Sloan Kettering on a trial protocol. Peripheral blood mononuclear cells were collected pretreatment and during treatment, at between 1 and 8 total time points per patient. The Qiagen DNeasy Blood extraction kit was used to purify genomic DNA from total PBMCs and tumor samples. PBMCs were collected pretreatment and during treatment, and were isolated and stored as previously described. V and J are truncated by 7 bases and 5 bases respectively, leaving an intervening sequence of 11 bases. CDR3 length: 11 amino acids, cysteine to phenylalanine. Solely the CDR3 DNA is kept, with 33 bases framed from the first base. The germline V gene encodes CDR1 DFQATT and CDR2 SNEGSKA (reference sequence).

The sample was PBMCs, taken around atezolizumab (anti-PD-L1) treatment. Recombination joined TRBV20-1 with TRBJ2-5; the D region possibly corresponds to TRBD2 (5 bases align). This clonotype originated in a man between 60 and 75 years old with urothelial cancer. The nucleotides read TGCAGTGTTGGACTCACGGAGACCCAGTACTTC. Protein translation: CSVGLTETQYF.